The source of this TCR beta chain is a study of siplizumab effects on memory and regulatory T cells. Regarding the study as a whole: The naive T cell population seemed more diverse than memory cells and seemed a major contributor to the alloresponse.

Sequencing used immunoSEQ multiplex PCR; TCRdb keeps in-frame clones, though not all of them. The sample consists of about 100,000 clones, 85% to 95% of them appearing once. As for this clone: Antigen: not known.

The V gene's germline CDR1 is SGHVS and CDR2 FNYEAQ. This CDR3 contains 18 residues. Trimming removed 1 base from V and 0 bases from J, with 16 bases in between. The sequence came from a human donor in good health. The chain combines TRBV7-6 with TRBJ1-3, with unresolved D. The specimen sequenced was non-Treg CD4+ T cells sorted from blood. The CDR3, as DNA: TGTGCCAGCAGCTTAGGTCAGAGGAAACTCTTCTCTGGAAACACCATATATTTT. Protein: CASSLGQRKLFSGNTIYF. Looking up the rest from reference TRBV7-6 and TRBJ1-3 gives the full variable domain: GAGVSQSPRYKVTKRGQDVALRCDPISGHVSLYWYRQALGQGPEFLTYFNYEAQQDKSGLPNDRFSAERPEGSISTLTIQRTEQRDSAMYRCASSLGQRKLFSGNTIYFGEGSWLTVV.